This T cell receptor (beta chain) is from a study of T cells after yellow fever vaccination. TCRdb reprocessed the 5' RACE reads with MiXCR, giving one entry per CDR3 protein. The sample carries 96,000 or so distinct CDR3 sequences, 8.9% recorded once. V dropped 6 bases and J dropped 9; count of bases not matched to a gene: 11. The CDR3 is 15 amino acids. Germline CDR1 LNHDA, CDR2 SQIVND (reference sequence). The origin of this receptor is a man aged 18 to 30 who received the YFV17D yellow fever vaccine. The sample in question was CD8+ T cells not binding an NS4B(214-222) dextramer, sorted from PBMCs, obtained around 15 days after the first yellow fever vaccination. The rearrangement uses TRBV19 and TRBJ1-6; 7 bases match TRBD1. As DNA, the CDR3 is TGTGCCAGTAGCTACTCACAGGGGTATGGTTCACCCCTCCACTTT. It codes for CASSYSQGYGSPLHF.